This is a list of T cell receptor beta chains from one sample in a study of a mutant IDH1 vaccine in newly diagnosed glioma. Their recognized antigens are unknown. Generated by immunoSEQ multiplex PCR, the TCRdb table keeps only in-frame clones and is missing some. This table holds approximately 37,000 clones, roughly 82% found once. Sequences were derived from PBMCs, sampled from a glioma patient whose treatment included an IDH1 peptide vaccine. These receptors originate from a man between 18 and 29 years old with glioma. Some clones in this sample may be carry-over from other donors' samples. The CDR3 runs from the conserved cysteine through the conserved F or W. A D gene is named only where the DNA matches it firmly. Clone size is shown for a subset of rows, as once, few, many or a class of expanded clone.

TRBJ2-5	NA	14	TRBD2	TRBV7-9	CASSPGTSGRTQYF	TGTGCCAGCAGCCCTGGGACTAGCGGGAGGACCCAGTACTTC
TRBJ1-4	NA	15	NA	TRBV5-1	CASRSSLQGGEKLFF	TGCGCCAGCAGAAGTTCTCTCCAGGGTGGTGAAAAACTGTTTTTT
TRBJ1-1	NA	13	NA	TRBV10-2	CASTAVPRTEAFF	TGCGCCAGCACCGCGGTTCCCCGCACTGAAGCTTTCTTT
TRBJ1-1	NA	14	TRBD1	TRBV5-1	CASSVTGGDAEAFF	TGCGCCAGCAGCGTCACAGGGGGCGACGCTGAAGCTTTCTTT
TRBJ2-7	once	12	NA	TRBV6-1	CASSYGGSEQYF	TGTGCCAGCAGTTATGGGGGATCCGAGCAGTACTTC
TRBJ2-7	NA	15	TRBD2	TRBV6-5	CASSYGLAGSYEQYF	TGTGCCAGCAGTTACGGACTAGCGGGCTCCTACGAGCAGTACTTC
TRBJ2-7	NA	13	NA	TRBV5-4	CASSFLDGYEQYF	TGTGCCAGCAGCTTTCTGGACGGCTACGAGCAGTACTTC
TRBJ2-6	NA	16	TRBD1	TRBV5-1	CASSLDRNSGANVLTF	TGCGCCAGCAGCCTGGACAGGAACTCTGGGGCCAACGTCCTGACTTTC
TRBJ1-3	NA	17	NA	TRBV4-2	CASSQAVGSYSGNTIYF	TGTGCCAGCAGCCAAGCTGTCGGCTCCTACTCTGGAAACACCATATATTTT
TRBJ2-7	NA	14	TRBD2	TRBV29-1	CSVDRRGGLYEQYF	TGCAGCGTTGATCGCCGGGGGGGGCTATACGAGCAGTACTTC
TRBJ1-1	NA	16	TRBD1	TRBV27	CASGKTGGRLYTEAFF	TGTGCCAGCGGAAAGACAGGGGGCCGGTTGTACACTGAAGCTTTCTTT
TRBJ1-5	NA	15	TRBD1	TRBV4-2	CASSQRQGFDQPQHF	TGTGCCAGCAGCCAGAGACAGGGTTTTGATCAGCCCCAGCATTTT
TRBJ2-5	once	14	TRBD2	TRBV30	CAWSWASGIRSQYF	TGTGCCTGGAGTTGGGCTAGCGGGATCCGGTCCCAGTACTTC
TRBJ2-2	NA	15	NA	TRBV5-5	CASSPQGNPTGELFF	TGTGCCAGCAGCCCTCAGGGGAATCCTACCGGGGAGCTGTTTTTT
TRBJ1-1	NA	14	NA	TRBV5-4	CASSVLPVDTEAFF	TGTGCCAGCAGCGTCCTTCCCGTGGACACTGAAGCTTTCTTT
TRBJ1-2	NA	16	NA	TRBV2	CASSEGRRRANYGYTF	TGTGCCAGCAGTGAGGGAAGGCGGCGAGCTAACTATGGCTACACCTTC
TRBJ2-2	NA	16	TRBD2	TRBV9	CASNEGTSAITGELFF	TGTGCCAGCAACGAGGGGACTAGCGCTATCACCGGGGAGCTGTTTTTT
TRBJ2-7	NA	17	NA	TRBV7-2	CASSPRTRLVTFDGQYF	TGTGCCAGCAGCCCCCGGACCCGCCTCGTGACCTTTGACGGGCAGTACTTC
TRBJ1-5	NA	13	NA	TRBV10-3	CAISAAGNQPQHF	TGTGCCATCAGTGCGGCAGGGAATCAGCCCCAGCATTTT
TRBJ1-5	NA	15	NA	TRBV28	CASSLLVGGNQPQHF	TGTGCCAGCAGTTTACTCGTCGGAGGCAATCAGCCCCAGCATTTT
TRBJ2-7	NA	15	TRBD1	TRBV14	CASSQGLDRVYEQYF	TGTGCCAGCAGCCAAGGATTAGACAGGGTCTACGAGCAGTACTTC
TRBJ2-7	NA	14	NA	TRBV11-2	CASSLGGGLYEQYF	TGTGCCAGCAGCTTGGGAGGGGGGCTCTACGAGCAGTACTTC
TRBJ2-7	NA	16	TRBD1	TRBV27	CASRRYILTGSNEQYF	TGTGCCAGCAGACGGTACATACTGACAGGGTCAAACGAGCAGTACTTC
TRBJ1-1	few	15	TRBD1	TRBV29-1	CSVYRDRGFPPEAFF	TGCAGCGTCTACCGGGACAGGGGATTCCCTCCAGAGGCTTTCTTT
TRBJ2-3	NA	17	TRBD2	TRBV4-2	CASSTIAVGTITDTQYF	TGTGCCAGCAGCACCATAGCGGTGGGGACTATCACAGATACGCAGTATTTT
TRBJ1-1	NA	13	NA	TRBV28	CASSVGTNTEAFF	TGTGCCAGCAGTGTAGGGACGAACACTGAAGCTTTCTTT
TRBJ1-1	NA	15	TRBD1	TRBV5-1	CASSLRGQGGTEAFF	TGCGCCAGCAGCTTGCGAGGACAGGGAGGAACTGAAGCTTTCTTT
TRBJ1-3	NA	15	NA	TRBV7-9	CASSSSGTSGNTIYF	TGTGCCAGCAGCTCATCCGGCACCTCTGGAAACACCATATATTTT
TRBJ2-1	NA	14	TRBD2	TRBV6-5	CASSPTSNYNEQFF	TGTGCCAGCAGCCCGACTAGCAACTACAATGAGCAGTTCTTC